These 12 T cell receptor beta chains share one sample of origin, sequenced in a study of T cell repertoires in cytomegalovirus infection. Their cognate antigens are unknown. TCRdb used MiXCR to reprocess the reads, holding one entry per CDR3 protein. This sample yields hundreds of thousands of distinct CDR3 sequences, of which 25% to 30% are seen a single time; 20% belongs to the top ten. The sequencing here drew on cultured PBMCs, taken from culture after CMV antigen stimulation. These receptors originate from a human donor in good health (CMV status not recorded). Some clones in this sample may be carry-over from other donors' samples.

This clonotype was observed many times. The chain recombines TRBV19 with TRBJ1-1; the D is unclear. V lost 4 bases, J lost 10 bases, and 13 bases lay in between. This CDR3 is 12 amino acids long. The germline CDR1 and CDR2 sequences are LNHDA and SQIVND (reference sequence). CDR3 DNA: TGTGCCAGTAGTAGGGAAGGGAGAAGAGCTTTCTTT. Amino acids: CASSREGRRAFF.

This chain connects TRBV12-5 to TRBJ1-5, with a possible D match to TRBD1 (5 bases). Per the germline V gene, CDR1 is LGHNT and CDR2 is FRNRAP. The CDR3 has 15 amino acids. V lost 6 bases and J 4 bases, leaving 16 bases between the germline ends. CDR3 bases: TGTGCTAGTGGGGGGACGGACACCCGAAATCAGCCCCAGCATTTT. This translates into CASGGTDTRNQPQHF. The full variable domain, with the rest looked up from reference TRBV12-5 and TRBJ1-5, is DARVTQTPRHKVTEMGQEVTMRCQPILGHNTVFWYRQTMMQGLELLAYFRNRAPLDDSGMPKDRFSAEMPDATLATLKIQPSEPRDSAVYFCASGGTDTRNQPQHFGDGTRLSIL.

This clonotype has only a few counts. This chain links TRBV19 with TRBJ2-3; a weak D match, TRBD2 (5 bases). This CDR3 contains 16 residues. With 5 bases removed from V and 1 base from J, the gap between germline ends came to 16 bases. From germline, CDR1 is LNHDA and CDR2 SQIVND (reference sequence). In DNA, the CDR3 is TGTGCCAGTAGTCCTGGACTCAAATTGGGCACAGATACGCAGTATTTT. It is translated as CASSPGLKLGTDTQYF.

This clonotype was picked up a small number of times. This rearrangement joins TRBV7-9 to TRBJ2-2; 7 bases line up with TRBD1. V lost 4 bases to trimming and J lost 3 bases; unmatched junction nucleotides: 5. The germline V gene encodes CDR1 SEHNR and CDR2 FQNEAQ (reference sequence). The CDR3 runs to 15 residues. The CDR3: CASSSQTGYTGELFF. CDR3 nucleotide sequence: TGTGCCAGCAGCTCTCAGACAGGGTACACCGGGGAGCTGTTTTTT.

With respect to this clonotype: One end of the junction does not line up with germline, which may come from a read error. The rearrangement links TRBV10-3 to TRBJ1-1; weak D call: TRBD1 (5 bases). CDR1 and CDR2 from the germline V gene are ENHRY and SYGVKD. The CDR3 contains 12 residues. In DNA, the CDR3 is TGTGCCATCTCTGAGGGGAACACTGGAGCTTTCTTT. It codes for CAISEGNTGAFF.

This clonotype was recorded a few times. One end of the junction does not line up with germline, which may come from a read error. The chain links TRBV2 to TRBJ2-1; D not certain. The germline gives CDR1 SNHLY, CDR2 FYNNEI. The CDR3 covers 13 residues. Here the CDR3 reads CASSEQGYNEQFF. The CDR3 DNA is TGCGCCAGCAGCGAGCAAGGGTACAATGAGCAGTTCTTC.

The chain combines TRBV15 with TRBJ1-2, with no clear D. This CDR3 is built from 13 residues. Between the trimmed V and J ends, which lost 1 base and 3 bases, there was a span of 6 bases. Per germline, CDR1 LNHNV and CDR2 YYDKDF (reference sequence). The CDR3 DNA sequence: TGTGCCACCAGCAGAGCAGAGGACTATGGCTACACCTTC. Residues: CATSRAEDYGYTF.

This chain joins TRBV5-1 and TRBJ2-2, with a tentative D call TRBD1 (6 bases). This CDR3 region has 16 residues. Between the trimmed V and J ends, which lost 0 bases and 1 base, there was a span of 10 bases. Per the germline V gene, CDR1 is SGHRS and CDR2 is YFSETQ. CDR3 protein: CASSLERTENTGELFF. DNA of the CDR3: TGCGCCAGCAGCTTGGAAAGGACAGAGAACACCGGGGAGCTGTTTTTT.

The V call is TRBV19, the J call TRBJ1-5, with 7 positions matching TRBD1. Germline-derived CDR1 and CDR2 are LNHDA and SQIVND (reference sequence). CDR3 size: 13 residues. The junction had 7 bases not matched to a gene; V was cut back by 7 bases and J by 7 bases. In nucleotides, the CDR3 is TGTGCCAGTAACAACAGGGGAGGACAGCCCCAGCATTTT. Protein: CASNNRGGQPQHF.

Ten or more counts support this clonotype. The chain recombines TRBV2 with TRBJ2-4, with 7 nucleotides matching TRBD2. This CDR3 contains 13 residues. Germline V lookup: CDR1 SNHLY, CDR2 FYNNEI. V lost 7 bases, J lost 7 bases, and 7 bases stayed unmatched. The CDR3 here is CASTDGGKNIQYF. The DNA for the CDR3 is TGTGCCAGCACAGACGGGGGGAAGAACATTCAGTACTTC. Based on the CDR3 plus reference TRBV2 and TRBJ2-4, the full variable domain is EPEVTQTPSHQVTQMGQEVILRCVPISNHLYFYWYRQILGQKVEFLVSFYNNEISEKSEIFDDQFSVERPDGSNFTLKIRSTKLEDSAMYFCASTDGGKNIQYFGAGTRLSVL.

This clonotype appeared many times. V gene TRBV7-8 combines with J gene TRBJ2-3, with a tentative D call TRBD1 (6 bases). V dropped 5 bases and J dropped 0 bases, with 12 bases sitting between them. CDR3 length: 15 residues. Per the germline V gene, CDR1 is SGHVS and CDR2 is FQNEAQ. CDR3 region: CASSPNRVSTDTQYF. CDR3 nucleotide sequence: TGTGCCAGCAGCCCGAACAGGGTCAGCACAGATACGCAGTATTTT.

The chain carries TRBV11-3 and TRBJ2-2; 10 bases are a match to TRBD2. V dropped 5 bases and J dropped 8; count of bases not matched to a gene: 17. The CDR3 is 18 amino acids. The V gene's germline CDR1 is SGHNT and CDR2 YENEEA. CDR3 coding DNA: TGTGCCAGCAGCAGCCCCCCGGTAGCGGGGGGAGAGGCGGGGGAGCTGTTTTTT. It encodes CASSSPPVAGGEAGELFF. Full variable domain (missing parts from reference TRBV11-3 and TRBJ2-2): EAGVVQSPRYKIIEKKQPVAFWCNPISGHNTLYWYLQNLGQGPELLIRYENEEAVDDSQLPKDRFSAERLKGVDSTLKIQPAELGDSAVYLCASSSPPVAGGEAGELFFGEGSRLTVL.